This T cell receptor (beta chain) was sequenced for a study of T cell responses to AZD1222 COVID-19 vaccine. Some second doses came at about 4 weeks and others at about 12 weeks; these were pooled. With regard to this clone: Its specificity is not known.

The data were produced by immunoSEQ multiplex PCR, yet TCRdb's version contains in-frame clones alone and is incomplete. The profile shows 50,000 or so clones, 89% of them singletons. The study's findings and limits: Two AZD1222 administrations were followed by greater Spike-specific TCR breadth and depth.

This CDR3 comprises 14 residues. V gave up 0 bases and J gave up 10 bases; unmatched junction bases: 3. Germline lookup yields CDR1 LGHDT and CDR2 YNNKEL (reference sequence). The gene calls are TRBV3-1 (or the pseudogene TRBV3-2) and TRBJ1-6, with 7 bases identical to TRBD1. The TCR comes from an adult who received the AZD1222 COVID-19 vaccine. Sequences were derived from peripheral blood, sampled 28 days after the second AZD1222 dose. The DNA for the CDR3 is TGTGCCAGCAGCCAAGATCCCAGGGGGTCACCCCTCCACTTT. Its translation is CASSQDPRGSPLHF.